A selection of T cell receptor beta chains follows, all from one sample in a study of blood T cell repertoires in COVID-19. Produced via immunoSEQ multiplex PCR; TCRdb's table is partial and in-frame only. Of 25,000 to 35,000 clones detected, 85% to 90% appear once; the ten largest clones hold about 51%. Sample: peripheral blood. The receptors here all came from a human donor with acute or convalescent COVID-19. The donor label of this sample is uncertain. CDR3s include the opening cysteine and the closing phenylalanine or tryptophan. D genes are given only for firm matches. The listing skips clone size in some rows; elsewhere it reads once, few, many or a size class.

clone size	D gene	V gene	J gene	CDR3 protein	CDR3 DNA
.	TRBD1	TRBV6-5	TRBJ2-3	CASSRTGSPDTQYF	TGTGCCAGCAGTCGGACAGGGAGCCCAGATACGCAGTATTTT
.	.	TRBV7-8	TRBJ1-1	CASSQAEAITEAFF	TGTGCCAGCAGCCAGGCCGAGGCGATCACTGAAGCTTTCTTT
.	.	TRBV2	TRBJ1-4	CASSAENEKLFF	TGTGCCAGCAGTGCTGAGAATGAAAAACTGTTTTTT
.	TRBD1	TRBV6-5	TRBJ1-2	CATPDGTGDGYTF	TGTGCCACCCCTGACGGGACAGGGGATGGCTACACCTTC
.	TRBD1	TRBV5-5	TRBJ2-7	CASSKGQGSSYEQYF	TGTGCCAGCAGCAAGGGACAGGGATCCTCCTACGAGCAGTACTTC
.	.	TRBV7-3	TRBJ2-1	CASSAGAYNEQFF	TGTGCCAGCAGCGCGGGCGCCTACAATGAGCAGTTCTTC
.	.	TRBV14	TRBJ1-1	CASSRNGMNTEAFF	TGTGCCAGCAGCCGAAACGGTATGAACACTGAAGCTTTCTTT
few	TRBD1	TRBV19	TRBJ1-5	CASISGQLNQPQHF	TGTGCCAGTATTTCGGGACAGTTAAATCAGCCCCAGCATTTT
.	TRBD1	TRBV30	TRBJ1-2	CAGTAFNYGYTF	TGTGCCGGGACAGCGTTTAACTATGGCTACACCTTC
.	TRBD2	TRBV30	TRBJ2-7	CAWMLAGAYEQYF	TGTGCCTGGATGTTAGCGGGAGCCTACGAGCAGTACTTC
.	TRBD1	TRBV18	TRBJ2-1	CASSPSPQGAPDNEQFF	TGTGCCAGCTCACCCTCCCCACAGGGGGCGCCGGACAATGAGCAGTTCTTC
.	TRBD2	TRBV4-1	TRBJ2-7	CASSQSLAGISYEQYF	TGCGCCAGCAGCCAGTCACTAGCGGGCATCTCCTACGAGCAGTACTTC
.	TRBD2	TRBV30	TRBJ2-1	CGTSGFAYNEQFF	TGTGGGACTAGCGGGTTTGCCTACAATGAGCAGTTCTTC
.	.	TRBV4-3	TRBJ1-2	CASSQDWGIIPYGYTF	TGCGCCAGCAGCCAAGATTGGGGCATTATACCCTATGGCTACACCTTC
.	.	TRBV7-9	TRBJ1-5	CASSLWPNRDINQPQHF	TGTGCCAGCAGCTTATGGCCAAACCGGGACATAAATCAGCCCCAGCATTTT
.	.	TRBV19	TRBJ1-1	CASSLRAGEGTEAFF	TGTGCCAGTAGTCTTAGGGCGGGGGAGGGCACTGAAGCTTTCTTT
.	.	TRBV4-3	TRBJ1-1	CASSQDLRVTEAFF	TGCGCCAGCAGCCAAGATCTGAGGGTCACTGAAGCTTTCTTT
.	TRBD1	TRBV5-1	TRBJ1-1	CASSPGTGQLLNTEAFF	TGCGCCAGCAGCCCGGGAACGGGACAGCTGTTGAACACTGAAGCTTTCTTT
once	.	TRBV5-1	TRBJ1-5	CASSYRVGEPQHF	TGCGCCAGCAGCTACAGGGTGGGGGAGCCCCAGCATTTT
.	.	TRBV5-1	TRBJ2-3	CASSLDTASTDTQYF	TGCGCCAGCAGCTTGGACACAGCTAGCACAGATACGCAGTATTTT
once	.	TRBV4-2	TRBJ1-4	CASSQDLNRGEKLFF	TGTGCCAGCAGCCAAGATCTTAACCGGGGGGAAAAACTGTTTTTT
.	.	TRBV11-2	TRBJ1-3	CASSSQGGIDTIYF	TGTGCCAGCAGCTCACAGGGTGGGATAGACACCATATATTTT
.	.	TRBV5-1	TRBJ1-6	CASSPEQGSNSPLHF	TGCGCCAGCAGCCCGGAACAGGGTTCCAATTCACCCCTCCACTTT
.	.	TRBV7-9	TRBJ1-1	CASRGLNTEAFF	TGTGCCAGCCGCGGCCTCAACACTGAAGCTTTCTTT
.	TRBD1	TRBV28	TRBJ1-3	CASSETRGRVGNTIYF	TGTGCCAGCAGTGAAACCAGGGGGCGCGTTGGAAACACCATATATTTT
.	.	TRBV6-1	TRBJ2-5	CASRDQGRETQYF	TGTGCCAGCAGAGATCAGGGGCGAGAGACCCAGTACTTC
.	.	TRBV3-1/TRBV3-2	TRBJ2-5	CASSQTRVLETQYF	TGTGCCAGCAGCCAGACCCGGGTTTTGGAGACCCAGTACTTC
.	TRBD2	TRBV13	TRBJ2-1	CASSFQTSGGAGNEQFF	TGTGCCAGCAGCTTTCAAACTAGCGGGGGGGCAGGCAATGAGCAGTTCTTC
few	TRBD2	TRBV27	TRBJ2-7	CASSPTSGGSYEQYF	TGTGCCAGCAGCCCGACTAGCGGGGGATCCTACGAGCAGTACTTC
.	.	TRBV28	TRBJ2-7	CASSLSGLYEQYF	TGTGCCAGCAGTTTATCTGGCCTCTACGAGCAGTACTTC
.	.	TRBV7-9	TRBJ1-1	CASSRRGPMNTEAFF	TGTGCCAGCAGCAGACGCGGGCCCATGAACACTGAAGCTTTCTTT
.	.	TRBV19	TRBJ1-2	CASQRTGGYGYTF	TGTGCCAGCCAAAGGACGGGAGGCTATGGCTACACCTTC
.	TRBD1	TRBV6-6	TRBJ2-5	CASSYVGQRETQYF	TGTGCCAGCAGTTACGTGGGACAGAGAGAGACCCAGTACTTC
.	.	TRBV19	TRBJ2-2	CASSIVGPRGTGELFF	TGTGCCAGTAGTATAGTAGGGCCCCGGGGCACCGGGGAGCTGTTTTTT
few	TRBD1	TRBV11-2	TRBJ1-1	CASSINRGDTEAFF	TGTGCCAGCAGTATAAACAGGGGAGACACTGAAGCTTTCTTT
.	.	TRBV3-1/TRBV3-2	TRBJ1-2	CASSPVSSANYGYTF	TGTGCCAGCAGTCCCGTCAGTTCCGCTAACTATGGCTACACCTTC
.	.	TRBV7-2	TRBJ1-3	CASSSPAGGNRNTIYF	TGTGCCAGCAGCTCCCCAGCGGGGGGGAATAGAAACACCATATATTTT
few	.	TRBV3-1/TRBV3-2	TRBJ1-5	CASSGGYSNQPQHF	TGTGCCAGCAGCGGCGGTTATAGCAATCAGCCCCAGCATTTT
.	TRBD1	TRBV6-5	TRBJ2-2	CAARDRGITGELFF	TGTGCCGCCCGGGACAGGGGGATCACCGGGGAGCTGTTTTTT
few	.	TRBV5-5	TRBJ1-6	CASSLAGPSPLHF	TGTGCCAGCAGCTTGGCAGGGCCCTCACCCCTCCACTTT
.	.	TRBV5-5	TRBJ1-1	CASSWGGVNTEAFF	TGTGCCAGCAGCTGGGGCGGGGTTAACACTGAAGCTTTCTTT
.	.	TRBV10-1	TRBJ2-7	CASSESGQSYEQYF	TGCGCCAGCAGTGAGTCCGGACAGTCCTACGAGCAGTACTTC
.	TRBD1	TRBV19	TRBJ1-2	CASSKGQGGGYTF	TGTGCCAGTAGTAAGGGACAGGGAGGTGGCTACACCTTC
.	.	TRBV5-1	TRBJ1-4	CASSFRGQLNEKLFF	TGCGCCAGCAGCTTCCGTGGGCAGTTAAATGAAAAACTGTTTTTT
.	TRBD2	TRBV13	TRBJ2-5	CASSAGLAGVEEETQYF	TGTGCCAGCAGCGCTGGACTAGCGGGAGTTGAGGAAGAGACCCAGTACTTC
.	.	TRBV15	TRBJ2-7	CATSRGGTSYEQYF	TGTGCCACCAGCAGAGGGGGCACCTCCTACGAGCAGTACTTC
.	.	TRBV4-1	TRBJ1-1	CASSLIWVGRNTEAFF	TGCGCCAGCAGCCTAATATGGGTGGGCAGGAACACTGAAGCTTTCTTT
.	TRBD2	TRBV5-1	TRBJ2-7	CASSSGSSSGLYEQYF	TGCGCCAGCAGCTCCGGTAGTTCTAGCGGGCTCTACGAGCAGTACTTC
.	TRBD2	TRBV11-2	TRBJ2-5	CASGSSGRQETQYF	TGTGCCAGCGGATCTAGCGGGCGGCAAGAGACCCAGTACTTC